This T cell receptor beta chain was observed in a study of T cell clones after liver transplantation. As for the study in general: Three of the eight recipients were HCV-positive; the rest had non-autoimmune, non-viral transplant indications. Samples came pre-transplant, pre-randomization before withdrawal, and post-randomization after withdrawal ended.

Only in-frame clones appear in the TCRdb table, and some are missing; sequencing was by immunoSEQ multiplex PCR. The table includes about 33,000 clones, around 94% detected once. Worth noting for this clone: Its target is unknown.

Study-wide points: Compared with third party-reactive sequences, donor-reactive ones declined more, independent of withdrawal success.

Thawed unstimulated PBMCs were FACS-sorted by CD3, CD4 and CD8 into two populations. The germline V gene has CDR1 SGHRS and CDR2 YFSETQ. V lost 4 bases and J lost 4; bases outside the gene matches: 5. The CDR3 runs 14 residues. The rearrangement uses TRBV5-1 and TRBJ1-1; 9 bases agree with TRBD1. This clonotype was obtained from a human patient who received a liver transplant. Some T cells may be supplied by the graft donor. The input for sequencing was CD8+ T cells from blood, taken 12 months after liver transplant. CDR3 in DNA: TGCGCCAGCAGCCACGGACAGGGGATCACTGAAGCTTTCTTT. Its translation: CASSHGQGITEAFF.